The following is a T cell receptor beta chain sequence with its context. Its target is not known. This record belongs to a study of T cell responses to AZD1222 COVID-19 vaccine. Study outcomes and limitations: Across the whole spike, CD4 TCRs peaked at regions 160-218 and 743-854. Repertoire sampling was restricted to post-peak T cell response timepoints. Baseline serology detected seropositivity in only a handful of AZD1222 recipients.

TCRdb keeps only in-frame clones here, not all; method: immunoSEQ multiplex PCR. The table includes 120,000 or so clones, just over 90% detected once. The CDR3 is 17 residues long. The V and J ends lost 3 bases and 6 bases respectively, with 23 bases between them. Per the germline V gene, CDR1 is SGDLS and CDR2 is YYNGEE. The sequencing here drew on peripheral blood, taken 28 days after the second AZD1222 dose. This chain links TRBV9 with TRBJ2-3; the D call may be TRBD1 or TRBD2 (6 bases each). The clonotype originates from an adult who received the AZD1222 COVID-19 vaccine. CDR3 in amino acids: CASSERGSVAVEDTQYF. The CDR3 DNA sequence: TGTGCCAGCAGCGAGAGGGGGTCGGTAGCGGTCGAGGATACGCAGTATTTT.